These 12 T cell receptor beta chains share one sample of origin, sequenced in a study of T cell changes during pregnancy in multiple sclerosis. This table comes from immunoSEQ multiplex PCR, and its TCRdb copy is limited to in-frame clones, with some not included. The sample includes roughly 49,000 clones, around 90% of them seen just once. The material sequenced was peripheral blood, taken in the first trimester of pregnancy. All receptors derive from a female donor in good health, enrolled as a control in a pregnancy study.

The CDR3 region has the DNA TGTGCCAGCAGCCCCCCCCGTTACGAGCAGTACTTC. It specifies CASSPPRYEQYF. V is TRBV6-1 and J is TRBJ2-7; no firm D call. Germline CDR1 MNHNS, CDR2 SASEGT. V lost 6 bases to trimming and J lost 4 bases, with 10 bases between them. CDR3 length equals 12 residues.

The genes are TRBV19 and TRBJ1-1; D is unresolved. V was shortened by 3 bases and J by 11 bases, with 22 bases between the two germline ends. The CDR3 covers 15 residues. CDR1 and CDR2 (germline): LNHDA, SQIVND (reference sequence). CDR3 loop: CASSMDDNLPTEAFF. CDR3 DNA sequence: TGTGCCAGTAGTATGGATGATAACTTACCCACGGAGGCTTTCTTT. The whole variable domain, remainder taken from reference TRBV19 and TRBJ1-1, is DGGITQSPKYLFRKEGQNVTLSCEQNLNHDAMYWYRQDPGQGLRLIYYSQIVNDFQKGDIAEGYSVSREKKESFPLTVTSAQKNPTAFYLCASSMDDNLPTEAFFGQGTRLTVV.

The chain has TRBV6-1 and TRBJ1-5; 7 bases map to TRBD1. The CDR3 consists of 17 residues. Germline CDR1 MNHNS, CDR2 SASEGT. The ends lost 4 bases at V and 3 bases at J; junction bases unmatched: 12. The CDR3 reads CASSGLTGRLVNQPQHF. CDR3 nucleotides: TGTGCCAGCAGTGGACTGACAGGGAGGCTAGTCAATCAGCCCCAGCATTTT.

The rearrangement links TRBV6-6 to TRBJ1-4; 8 nucleotides align to TRBD1. The CDR3 loop spans 15 amino acids. Germline CDR1 reads MNHNY; CDR2 reads SVGAGI (reference sequence). The V segment lost 7 bases and the J segment 4 bases; nucleotides outside the gene matches: 8. The CDR3 nucleotides read TGTGCCAGCATTCTAGGGGACAGGCGTAATGAAAAACTGTTTTTT. Translating it yields CASILGDRRNEKLFF.

The chain recombines TRBV19 with TRBJ2-3; D gene unclear. Germline V gene sequence: CDR1 LNHDA, CDR2 SQIVND (reference sequence). This CDR3 is 14 amino acids long. Trimming pared 7 bases from V and 9 bases from J, leaving 20 bases between. CDR3 residues: CASTIPGPPRTQYF. Written as DNA, the CDR3 is TGTGCCAGTACAATACCGGGTCCTCCGAGGACGCAGTATTTT. Supplemented by reference TRBV19 and TRBJ2-3, the full variable domain reads DGGITQSPKYLFRKEGQNVTLSCEQNLNHDAMYWYRQDPGQGLRLIYYSQIVNDFQKGDIAEGYSVSREKKESFPLTVTSAQKNPTAFYLCASTIPGPPRTQYFGPGTRLTVL.

This chain uses TRBV19 with TRBJ2-1; weak D call: TRBD2 (5 bases). The germline V gene has CDR1 LNHDA and CDR2 SQIVND (reference sequence). The CDR3 covers 16 residues. Trimming stripped 5 bases from V and 0 bases from J, with 14 bases between. The CDR3, as DNA: TGTGCCAGTAGTTCGGTCATAGCGAGCTCCTACAATGAGCAGTTCTTC. It codes for CASSSVIASSYNEQFF.

The CDR3 spells CASSVPGGTGELFF. CDR3 sequence (DNA): TGTGCCAGCAGTGTCCCAGGAGGGACCGGGGAGCTGTTTTTT. The chain is built from TRBV6-5 and TRBJ2-2; D might be TRBD2 (6 bases). The CDR3 totals 14 residues. Germline assignment: CDR1 MNHEY and CDR2 SVGAGI. Trimming pared 5 bases from V and 5 bases from J, leaving 12 bases between.

V is TRBV11-2 and J is TRBJ2-3, with D perhaps TRBD2 (6 bases). The CDR3 is 13 amino acids. The germline V gene has CDR1 SGHAT and CDR2 FQNNGV. The V end was cut by 6 bases, the J end by 3 bases, with 10 bases between. CDR3 nucleotide sequence: TGTGCCAGCAGGGCGGAGGGGACAGATACGCAGTATTTT. Protein: CASRAEGTDTQYF. The variable domain in full, completed from reference TRBV11-2 and TRBJ2-3, reads EAGVAQSPRYKIIEKRQSVAFWCNPISGHATLYWYQQILGQGPKLLIQFQNNGVVDDSQLPKDRFSAERLKGVDSTLKIQPAKLEDSAVYLCASRAEGTDTQYFGPGTRLTVL.

Written as DNA, the CDR3 is TGTGCCAGCACCACGGACGGAGGACACCAAGAGACCCAGTACTTC. Residues: CASTTDGGHQETQYF. The chain couples TRBV5-5 to TRBJ2-5, with D perhaps matching TRBD2 (5 bases). This CDR3 has 15 residues. Looked up from germline, CDR1 is SGHKS and CDR2 is YYEKEE (reference sequence). V was cut by 6 bases and J by 0 bases, with 15 bases left in between.

The chain is built from TRBV7-3 and TRBJ1-2, with 8 bases matching TRBD1. The CDR3 is made up of 16 amino acids. The germline CDR1 and CDR2 sequences are SGHTA and FQGTGA. After removal of 5 bases from V and 1 base from J, the junction contained 9 bases not matched to a gene. CDR3 amino acids: CASSLGTGDDNYGYTF. The CDR3 region has the DNA TGTGCCAGCAGCCTAGGGACAGGAGACGATAACTATGGCTACACCTTC.

The chain is built from TRBV7-3 and TRBJ2-5, with 10 bases identical to TRBD2. CDR3 length equals 15 residues. Trimming took 5 bases from V and 4 from J; bases not matched to a gene: 7. In germline, CDR1 is SGHTA, CDR2 FQGTGA. The CDR3 nucleotides read TGTGCCAGCAGCCCCAGCGGGGGGGCCGGAGAGACCCAGTACTTC. Translated, it gives CASSPSGGAGETQYF.

The V and J genes are TRBV5-8 and TRBJ2-3; D is ambiguous. V lost 1 base, J lost 5 bases, and 5 bases lay in between. Per the germline V gene, CDR1 is SGHTS and CDR2 is YDEGEE. The CDR3 runs to 12 residues. CDR3: CASSLWRDTQYF. As DNA, the CDR3 is TGTGCCAGCAGCTTGTGGAGAGATACGCAGTATTTT.